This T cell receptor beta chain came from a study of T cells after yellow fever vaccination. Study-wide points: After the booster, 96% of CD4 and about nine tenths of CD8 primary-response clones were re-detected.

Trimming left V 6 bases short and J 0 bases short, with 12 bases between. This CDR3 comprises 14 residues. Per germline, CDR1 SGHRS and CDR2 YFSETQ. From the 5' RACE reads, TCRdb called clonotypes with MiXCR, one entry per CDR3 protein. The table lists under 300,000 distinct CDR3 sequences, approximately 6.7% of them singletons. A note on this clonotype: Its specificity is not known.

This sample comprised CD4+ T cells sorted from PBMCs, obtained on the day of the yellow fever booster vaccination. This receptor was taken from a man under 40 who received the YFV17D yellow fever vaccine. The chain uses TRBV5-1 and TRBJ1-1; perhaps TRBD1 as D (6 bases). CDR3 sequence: CASTLQGLNTEAFF. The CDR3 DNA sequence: TGCGCCAGCACCCTGCAGGGGTTGAACACTGAAGCTTTCTTT. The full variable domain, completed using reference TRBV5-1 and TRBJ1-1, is KAGVTQTPRYLIKTRGQQVTLSCSPISGHRSVSWYQQTPGQGLQFLFEYFSETQRNKGNFPGRFSGRQFSNSRSEMNVSTLELGDSALYLCASTLQGLNTEAFFGQGTRLTVV.